The T cell receptor (beta chain) described here comes from a study of T cell repertoires in cytomegalovirus infection. For the study at large: An indication of both CMV infection and matching HLA type came from public TCR beta signatures.

Remarks on this clonotype: Its antigen is undetermined.

A single record per CDR3 protein comes from TCRdb applying MiXCR to the reads. The table includes tens of thousands of distinct CDR3 sequences, nearly 20% detected once. The V gene's germline CDR1 is MNHNS and CDR2 SASEGT. Trimming stripped 7 bases from V and 4 bases from J, with 17 bases between. The CDR3 spans 15 residues. The TCR sequence derives from a human donor in good health (CMV status not recorded). Some clones in this sample may be carry-over from other donors' samples. The source was CD8+ T cells from cultured PBMCs, collected from culture after CMV antigen stimulation. This chain links TRBV6-1 with TRBJ2-1, with a tentative D call TRBD2 (7 bases). CDR3 loop: CASTHKGGGYNEQFF. As DNA, the CDR3 is TGTGCCAGCACCCACAAGGGGGGGGGTTACAATGAGCAGTTCTTC.